A single sample is the source of the 4 T cell receptor beta chains below, sequenced in a study of blood T cells in healthy people across ages. The second PCR ran roughly 6 to 11 cycles with a sample-barcoded 5' primer and J-beta primers. TCRdb re-derived calls from the 5' RACE reads in MiXCR, one entry per CDR3 protein. The profile shows 920,000 or so distinct CDR3 sequences, 35% to 50% of them singletons. Sequencing was performed on blood. The origin of the receptors is an older woman in good health.

The chain uses TRBV29-1 and TRBJ1-2, with D unresolved. V was trimmed by 3 bases and J by 4 bases, leaving 18 bases between them. The CDR3 consists of 15 residues. From germline, CDR1 is SQVTM and CDR2 ANQGSEA. This chain's CDR3 is CSVEGAEGWLYGYTF. CDR3 DNA sequence: TGCAGCGTTGAGGGTGCGGAAGGGTGGCTCTATGGCTACACCTTC.

This clonotype was observed a handful of times. The chain combines TRBV27 with TRBJ2-3, with D hard to call. V was pared by 6 bases and J by 2 bases, with 9 bases between. This CDR3 has 13 residues. In germline, CDR1 is MNHEY, CDR2 SMNVEV (reference sequence). The CDR3 loop reads CASSPGNTDTQYF. In DNA form, the CDR3 reads TGTGCCAGCAGCCCGGGCAACACAGATACGCAGTATTTT.

The chain uses TRBV7-9 and TRBJ2-1; D might be TRBD2 (6 bases). The CDR3 totals 15 residues. Germline lookup yields CDR1 SEHNR and CDR2 FQNEAQ (reference sequence). V was shortened by 5 bases and J by 8 bases, with 19 bases between the two germline ends. The CDR3 DNA reads as TGTGCCAGCAGCCGTCCATGGGCTAGCGAGCATGAGCAGTTCTTC. Residues: CASSRPWASEHEQFF.

This clonotype was detected a few times. The J gene is TRBJ2-3, the V gene TRBV20-1, with D possibly TRBD2 on 6 matching bases. CDR3 size: 17 residues. Germline V CDR1 and CDR2: DFQATT, SNEGSKA (reference sequence). Trimming removed 4 bases at V and 0 bases at J, with 20 bases between. CDR3 amino acids: CSATPGLPGDSTDTQYF. Here the CDR3 DNA reads TGCAGTGCTACACCGGGACTCCCCGGCGATAGCACAGATACGCAGTATTTT.